Listed below are T cell receptor beta chains from one sample, sequenced in a study of blood T cell repertoires in COVID-19. The repertoire was sequenced with immunoSEQ multiplex PCR; TCRdb's copy has only in-frame clones and lacks some. This table holds more than 200,000 clones, approximately 78% found once. Material for sequencing was peripheral blood. Source of these receptors: a woman older than 75 with acute or convalescent COVID-19. Each CDR3 is given with its conserved first and last residue. A D gene is named only where the DNA matches it firmly. Expanded clones are given a class, and other clones once, few, many or no size at all.

>.|TRBJ2-7|TRBV19|.
CASSIGGSSYEQYF
TGTGCCAGTAGTATTGGGGGGAGCTCCTACGAGCAGTACTTC
>.|TRBJ1-1|TRBV29-1|.
CSVWSGSGAFF
TGCAGCGTTTGGTCGGGTAGTGGAGCTTTCTTT
>.|TRBJ2-7|TRBV10-1|TRBD1
CASSGDRVLQYF
TGCGCCAGCAGTGGGGACAGGGTGTTGCAGTACTTC
>.|TRBJ2-2|TRBV6-2/TRBV6-3|.
CASSYSGSGELFF
TGTGCCAGCAGTTATTCGGGTTCCGGGGAGCTGTTTTTT
>.|TRBJ1-1|TRBV6-2/TRBV6-3|.
CASSITVTEAFF
TGTGCCAGCAGTATCACAGTAACTGAAGCTTTCTTT
>few|TRBJ2-1|TRBV27|TRBD2
CASSPQGGSSEQFF
TGTGCCAGCAGTCCCCAGGGCGGGAGTTCTGAGCAGTTCTTC
>.|TRBJ1-2|TRBV7-2|.
CASSLDTPNYGYTF
TGTGCCAGCAGCTTAGACACCCCTAACTATGGCTACACCTTC
>.|TRBJ1-5|TRBV19|TRBD1
CASSPQGGRQPQHF
TGTGCCAGTAGTCCCCAGGGGGGACGGCAGCCCCAGCATTTT
>.|TRBJ2-3|TRBV5-1|TRBD2
CASSPPTSGASTDTQYF
TGCGCCAGCAGCCCCCCGACTAGCGGGGCAAGCACAGATACGCAGTATTTT
>.|TRBJ2-1|TRBV5-1|.
CASSLTSSYNEQFF
TGCGCCAGCAGCTTGACTAGCTCCTACAATGAGCAGTTCTTC
>.|TRBJ2-5|TRBV6-5|TRBD1
CASSRGQAGETQYF
TGTGCCAGCAGCCGAGGACAGGCCGGGGAGACCCAGTACTTC
>.|TRBJ2-2|TRBV9|TRBD2
CASSPGLEFTGELFF
TGTGCCAGCAGCCCGGGACTAGAGTTCACCGGGGAGCTGTTTTTT
>.|TRBJ1-2|TRBV2|.
CASRYRSLYGYTF
TGTGCCAGCAGGTACAGGTCCCTCTATGGCTACACCTTC
>.|TRBJ2-1|TRBV15|.
CATSRDGPGYNEQFF
TGTGCCACCAGCAGAGATGGGCCCGGATACAATGAGCAGTTCTTC
>once|TRBJ1-1|TRBV19|TRBD1
CASRSTGGRVASEAFF
TGTGCCAGTAGGTCGACAGGGGGAAGAGTCGCATCCGAAGCTTTCTTT
>.|TRBJ1-6|TRBV28|.
CASLGGPSSPLHF
TGTGCCAGCCTGGGGGGACCTAGTTCACCCCTCCACTTT
>.|TRBJ1-4|TRBV11-2|.
CASSFLGAGGGEKLFF
TGTGCCAGCAGCTTTTTAGGTGCTGGGGGGGGTGAAAAACTGTTTTTT
>.|TRBJ1-3|TRBV9|.
CASSVGLASGNTIYF
TGTGCCAGCAGCGTTGGCCTGGCCTCTGGAAACACCATATATTTT
>.|TRBJ2-3|TRBV19|.
CASSIDLLVRDTQYF
TGTGCCAGTAGTATAGATCTGCTAGTTCGCGATACGCAGTATTTT
>.|TRBJ1-1|TRBV7-3|.
CASSSTGTQAFF
TGTGCCAGCAGCTCGACCGGGACACAAGCTTTCTTT
>.|TRBJ1-4|TRBV19|.
CASSPRGIKNEKLFF
TGTGCCAGTAGTCCCCGGGGGATTAAGAATGAAAAACTGTTTTTT
>.|TRBJ1-2|TRBV30|TRBD1
CASRQGEGYTF
TGTGCCAGCCGACAGGGAGAGGGCTACACCTTC
>.|TRBJ2-7|TRBV27|TRBD1
CASSSAGGSYEQYF
TGTGCCAGCAGTTCCGCAGGGGGTTCCTACGAGCAGTACTTC
>.|TRBJ2-2|TRBV18|TRBD1
CASSPPLQGADTGELFF
TGTGCCAGCTCACCACCTTTACAGGGGGCCGACACCGGGGAGCTGTTTTTT
>.|TRBJ2-3|TRBV5-1|.
CATRLAAEDTQYF
TGCGCCACCCGACTGGCGGCGGAGGATACGCAGTATTTT
>.|TRBJ2-5|TRBV5-8|.
CASSSRFTGSQETQYF
TGTGCCAGCAGCTCGCGATTTACAGGTAGCCAAGAGACCCAGTACTTC
>.|TRBJ2-7|TRBV7-8|TRBD2
CASSPGDTSGRAEGFRRFSEQYF
TGTGCCAGCAGCCCCGGGGACACTAGCGGGAGGGCCGAAGGTTTCAGGAGGTTTTCCGAGCAGTACTTC
>.|TRBJ1-5|TRBV7-8|.
CASSLAPAGNNQPQHF
TGTGCCAGCAGCTTAGCTCCAGCAGGGAACAATCAGCCCCAGCATTTT
>.|TRBJ1-5|TRBV7-2|TRBD1
CASSLRTGGLGSNQPQHF
TGTGCCAGCAGCCTCCGGACAGGGGGCCTTGGAAGCAATCAGCCCCAGCATTTT
>.|TRBJ2-3|TRBV29-1|TRBD2
CSVALAGGISDTQYF
TGCAGCGTTGCCCTAGCGGGGGGCATATCGGATACGCAGTATTTT
>.|TRBJ2-1|TRBV27|TRBD2
CASSLSAIAGVGEQFF
TGTGCCAGCAGTTTATCCGCGATAGCGGGAGTGGGTGAGCAGTTCTTC
>.|TRBJ2-3|TRBV7-3|TRBD2
CASSLIGGREGTDTQYF
TGTGCCAGCAGCTTAATAGGCGGGCGGGAGGGCACAGATACGCAGTATTTT
>.|TRBJ2-5|TRBV5-1|TRBD1
CASNHRGGETQYF
TGCGCCAGCAACCACAGGGGCGGGGAGACCCAGTACTTC
>.|TRBJ2-7|TRBV18|TRBD2
CASSQLAGVEQYF
TGTGCCAGCTCACAACTAGCGGGGGTAGAGCAGTACTTC
>.|TRBJ2-3|TRBV5-6|TRBD1
CASSDLQGAQTDTQYF
TGTGCCAGCAGCGACCTTCAGGGGGCGCAGACAGATACGCAGTATTTT
>.|TRBJ2-7|TRBV9|.
CASSVQITDEQYF
TGTGCCAGCAGCGTACAGATAACCGACGAGCAGTACTTC
>.|TRBJ1-3|TRBV19|TRBD1
CATIGQGGPGSGNTIYF
TGTGCCACTATCGGACAGGGCGGGCCGGGCTCTGGAAACACCATATATTTT
>.|TRBJ2-3|TRBV11-3|TRBD2
CASSIRTSGTDTQYF
TGTGCCAGCAGCATCCGGACTAGCGGCACAGATACGCAGTATTTT
>.|TRBJ1-4|TRBV30|.
CAWSGGAATNEKLFF
TGTGCCTGGAGCGGAGGTGCCGCAACTAATGAAAAACTGTTTTTT
>.|TRBJ1-6|TRBV6-5|TRBD1
CASSLTGVYNSPLHF
TGTGCCAGCAGTTTGACAGGGGTCTATAATTCACCCCTCCACTTT
>.|TRBJ1-1|TRBV29-1|.
CSGESDSEAFF
TGCAGCGGAGAAAGCGATTCTGAAGCTTTCTTT
>.|TRBJ2-3|TRBV9|TRBD2
CASSAHSGTSGSDTQYF
TGTGCCAGCAGCGCCCATTCCGGGACTAGTGGATCAGATACGCAGTATTTT
>.|TRBJ1-1|TRBV4-3|TRBD1
CASSQDWGQGTEAFF
TGCGCCAGCAGCCAAGATTGGGGACAGGGAACTGAAGCTTTCTTT
>.|TRBJ2-5|TRBV4-1|TRBD2
CASSQDQGSLAGGLSETQYF
TGCGCCAGCAGCCAAGATCAAGGGAGCCTAGCGGGGGGGCTCTCAGAGACCCAGTACTTC
>.|TRBJ1-5|TRBV14|.
CASSPSLNQPQHF
TGTGCCAGCAGCCCAAGCCTTAATCAGCCCCAGCATTTT
>.|TRBJ2-5|TRBV5-1|.
CASSLASQETQYF
TGCGCCAGCAGCTTGGCCAGCCAAGAGACCCAGTACTTC